This T cell receptor (beta chain) was found in a study of blood T cells in healthy people across ages. Germline lookup yields CDR1 SGHTA and CDR2 FQGNSA. V lost 5 bases and J 4 bases, leaving 14 bases between the germline ends. The CDR3 is 14 residues long. This clonotype was recorded once. Its antigen is undetermined. Each sample used at least 6 million PBMCs. Study-wide points: Older individuals had lower TCR beta diversity per million T cells (the decline was roughly linear).

Using a J-beta primer mix together with a sample-barcoded 5' primer, a second PCR was run for roughly 7 to 12 cycles. A single record per CDR3 protein comes from TCRdb applying MiXCR to the 5' RACE reads. This sample carries fewer than 650,000 distinct CDR3 sequences, roughly a quarter of them seen once, and the ten largest clones take over 3.5%. The data also belong to a second study, concerning T cells of mothers and their children.

The clonotype comes from a boy aged 2-9 years in good health. The sample comprised blood. The J gene is TRBJ2-5, the V gene TRBV7-2; D gene uncertain. Written as DNA, the CDR3 is TGTGCCAGCAGCCGCGCTGGGTTTTCAGAGACCCAGTACTTC. Translating it yields CASSRAGFSETQYF.